This T cell receptor (beta chain) was identified during a study of blood T cell repertoires in COVID-19. Study-wide background: The study drew acute and convalescent COVID-19 samples from the United States, Italy and Spain. Sources were T cells, B-cell-depleted T cells, or PBMCs; the material itself was cDNA or gDNA.

In this sample, this clone turned up once. Germline V gene data show CDR1 as SGHAT and CDR2 as FQNNGV. The V end was cut by 1 base, the J end by 8 bases, with 18 bases between. The CDR3 is 16 amino acids. Original analysis: Reference gene primer amplification in the assay estimated nucleated cell counts. Repertoires were generated with immunoSEQ multiplex PCR, while TCRdb's copy carries only in-frame clones and drops some. V, J and clone size were drawn from that table, and D and trimming were deduced from the DNA. The sample consists of about 70,000 clones, about 86% of them appearing once. The V gene is TRBV11-2, the J gene TRBJ2-1; D is possibly TRBD2 (5 bases). This clonotype was sampled from a human donor in a cohort sampled during active COVID-19. Sequencing was performed on peripheral blood. CDR3 amino acids: CASSLVVRGIQDEQFF. The DNA of the CDR3 is TGTGCCAGCAGCTTAGTTGTCCGGGGAATACAAGATGAGCAGTTCTTC.